This T cell receptor (beta chain) was identified in a study of T cells in Graves' hyperthyroidism and ophthalmopathy. Study-wide results and caveats: A 13 V-J model separated ophthalmopathy from stable hyperthyroidism.

The CDR3 covers 12 residues. Germline V gene sequence: CDR1 MNHNY, CDR2 SVGAGI (reference sequence). The V end lost 0 bases, the J end lost 5 bases, and 5 bases lay between the germline ends. In this sample, this clonotype turned up many times. The target antigen is unknown. Enrolled ophthalmopathy patients presented with a Clinical Activity Score of at least 3, a NOSPECS grade of at least 4, and disease duration under 3 months. Amplification yielded TCR beta CDR3 regions, with RNA transcripts as the source. First-round RT-PCR of the TCR CDR3 relied on the HTBI primer set. One entry per CDR3 protein results from TCRdb running MiXCR on the multiplex PCR reads. The sample lists 50,000 to 75,000 distinct CDR3 sequences, 49% seen once, with 9.5% to 15% in the top ten.

The sample taken for sequencing was blood. This sequence was found in a woman aged 25 to 45 with Graves' ophthalmopathy. This rearrangement joins TRBV6-6 to TRBJ2-7; D not certain. CDR3 sequence reads: CASSYSLDEQYF. The DNA for the CDR3 is TGTGCCAGCAGTTACTCTCTTGACGAGCAGTACTTC.